A selection of T cell receptor beta chains follows, all from one sample in a study of CD8 T cells in ankylosing spondylitis. TCRdb reprocessed the 5' RACE reads via MiXCR and lists one record per CDR3 protein. The table lists 150,000 to 200,000 distinct CDR3 sequences, 13% of them singletons. Sequenced input: blood, either unsorted or a sorted T cell fraction (not recorded which). The receptors originated from a female donor with ankylosing spondylitis or in good health (not recorded which). Both conserved end residues are part of each CDR3. A D gene is named only where the DNA matches it firmly. Some rows mark clone size as missing; the rest say once, few, many or name a class of expanded clone.

TRBV14	.	few	TRBJ2-2	TGTGCCAGCAGCCAAGACATAGGGGTCGGGGAGCTGTTTTTT	CASSQDIGVGELFF
TRBV2	.	few	TRBJ1-5	TGTGCCAGCAGTTACCAGGGTACTCAGCCCCAGCATTTT	CASSYQGTQPQHF
TRBV5-1	.	many	TRBJ2-3	TGCGCCAGCAGCTTGGGGGAAGTGGATACGCAGTATTTT	CASSLGEVDTQYF
TRBV30	TRBD1	.	TRBJ1-2	TGTGCCGGACAGGGAGGGCTCTATGGCTACACCTTC	CAGQGGLYGYTF
TRBV7-9	.	many	TRBJ1-3	TGTGCCAGCAGCTTCCTGGGGCTTCGAAACACCATATATTTT	CASSFLGLRNTIYF
TRBV5-1	TRBD1	many	TRBJ1-4	TGCGCCAGCACCCTCCAGGGGGCGGACGAAAAACTGTTTTTT	CASTLQGADEKLFF
TRBV2	.	few	TRBJ1-5	TGTGCCAGCAGTGCGGCAGATAGCAATCAGCCCCAGCATTTT	CASSAADSNQPQHF
TRBV5-1	TRBD2	many	TRBJ2-7	TGCGCCAGCAGCTTGGTAGCTAGCGGGAGCTACGAGCAGTACTTC	CASSLVASGSYEQYF
TRBV4-3	TRBD2	.	TRBJ2-2	TGCGCCAGCAGCTATAGCGGGACCGGGGAGCCGTTTTTT	CASSYSGTGEPFF
TRBV5-6	.	.	TRBJ2-5	TGTGCCAGCAGCCCGAGGCCTCAAGAGGCCCAGTACTTC	CASSPRPQEAQYF
TRBV6-5	.	.	TRBJ1-5	TGTGCCAGCAGTTACTTCCCCGGTCAGCCCCAGCATTTT	CASSYFPGQPQHF
TRBV5-1	.	many	TRBJ2-3	TGCGCCAGCAGCTTGGAACTTAGCACAGATACGCAGTATTTT	CASSLELSTDTQYF
TRBV28	.	many	TRBJ1-1	TGTGCCAGCAGTTTAGCTACTCTAAACACTGAAGCTTTCTTT	CASSLATLNTEAFF
TRBV28	.	.	TRBJ1-2	TGTGCCCTATCTTTAGCAGGGAGAAACTATGGCTACACCTTC	CALSLAGRNYGYTF
TRBV12-5	.	few	TRBJ2-5	TGTGCTAGTGTTAGGGACCAAGAGACCCAGTACTTC	CASVRDQETQYF
TRBV6-1	.	few	TRBJ2-7	TGTGCCAGCAGCCTAGGGGGGGTAGCCGGAACCTACGAGCAGTACTTC	CASSLGGVAGTYEQYF
TRBV27	TRBD2	many	TRBJ2-3	TGTGCCAGCAGTTCTAGCGGGAGGGCCAGCACAGATACGCAGTATTTT	CASSSSGRASTDTQYF
TRBV20-1	.	many	TRBJ1-2	TGCAGTGCTAGAGATACTGACAGCCTCTATGGCTACACCTTC	CSARDTDSLYGYTF
TRBV15	.	few	TRBJ2-7	TGTGCCACCAGCGATATGGACGAGCAGTACTTC	CATSDMDEQYF
TRBV7-2	TRBD1	.	TRBJ2-6	TGTGGACAACAGGGGTCCGGGGCCAACGTCCTGACTTTC	CGQQGSGANVLTF
TRBV5-1	TRBD2	.	TRBJ2-4	TGCGCCAGCAGCTTAAGCGGGAGTAACATTCAGTACTTC	CASSLSGSNIQYF
TRBV20-1	.	many	TRBJ1-3	TGCAGTGCTAGCCCCCTAATTACTCAAGGCTCTGGAAACACCATATATTTT	CSASPLITQGSGNTIYF
TRBV24-1	.	.	TRBJ1-2	TGTGCCACCAGTGATATGACGGGCCTGGAGCCTTCCTTC	CATSDMTGLEPSF
TRBV6-1	TRBD2	few	TRBJ2-1	TGTGCCAGCAGACTAGCGGGAGGGCGGGCGGAGCAGTTCTTC	CASRLAGGRAEQFF
TRBV10-3	.	.	TRBJ1-4	TGTGCCATCAGTGATGGCATGGGCCTCGGTGAAAAACTGTTTTTT	CAISDGMGLGEKLFF
TRBV5-1	TRBD2	few	TRBJ2-7	TGCGCCAGCAGCTTGTCTACCGGGACTAGCGGGACCTCCTACGAGCAGTACTTC	CASSLSTGTSGTSYEQYF
TRBV5-1	.	many	TRBJ1-4	TGCGCCAGCAGCATCGGGACGGCGGCGATAGGTGAAAAACTGTTTTTT	CASSIGTAAIGEKLFF
TRBV12-3/TRBV12-4	.	many	TRBJ2-7	TGTGCCAGCAGTGACAGGAGAACCTACGAGCAGTACTTC	CASSDRRTYEQYF
TRBV20-1	.	many	TRBJ1-2	TGCAGTGCTAGAGATCGTACAGTCTCTAACTATGGCTACACCTTC	CSARDRTVSNYGYTF
TRBV3-1	TRBD1	many	TRBJ1-1	TGTGCCAGCAGCACTGGGACAGTCACTGAAGCTTTCTTT	CASSTGTVTEAFF
TRBV18	.	.	TRBJ2-2	TGTGCCAGCTCACCAATGGCGGGACAGTACACCGGGGAGCTGTTTTTT	CASSPMAGQYTGELFF
TRBV7-2	.	few	TRBJ2-7	TGTGCCAGCAGCTATGGACACCGCTACGAGCAGTACTTC	CASSYGHRYEQYF
TRBV5-1	TRBD1	many	TRBJ1-1	TGCGCCAGCAGCACCCGGGGACAGCTGAACACTGAAGCTTTCTTT	CASSTRGQLNTEAFF